This is a list of T cell receptor beta chains from one sample in a study of T-cell memory formation after mild COVID-19. TCRdb used MiXCR to reprocess the 5' RACE reads, holding one entry per CDR3 protein. The sample records about 560,000 distinct CDR3 sequences, 18% being singletons. Source material: PBMCs or a T cell subset sorted from them (not recorded which). The origin of the receptors is an adult woman who had mild COVID-19 (a few samples of this study predate the infection). Cell type and time point are not known. Both conserved end residues are part of each CDR3. The D gene is left open where the match is weak. A clone size is listed for some rows: how often the clone was seen (once, few, many), or a class if it is expanded.

CDR3nt,CDR3aa,d_gene,abundance,j_gene,v_gene
TGTGCCAGCAGCCCAAGGGGAAGCGGGGCCGGACAAGAGACCCAGTACTTC,CASSPRGSGAGQETQYF,TRBD2,NA,TRBJ2-5,TRBV4-2
TGTGCCAGCAGTCCGAGCGGGAGAGCGGCTAGGGAGCAGTACTTC,CASSPSGRAAREQYF,TRBD2,few,TRBJ2-7,TRBV12-3/TRBV12-4
TGCAGTGCGGGGCGGACAACCGCCTACGAGCAGTACTTC,CSAGRTTAYEQYF,NA,NA,TRBJ2-7,TRBV20-1
TGCGCCAGCAGCTTTAGTCCGAGGGGGCTACAAGAGACCCAGTACTTC,CASSFSPRGLQETQYF,TRBD1,few,TRBJ2-5,TRBV5-1
TGCAGTGCTAGAGATAGAAGCGAGCAGTACTTC,CSARDRSEQYF,NA,NA,TRBJ2-7,TRBV20-1
TGCAGCGTTGAAAGGGGGCAGTATTTT,CSVERGQYF,NA,NA,TRBJ2-3,TRBV29-1
TGCGCCAGCAGCTATAGCAGGGGGCAAAGCTACGAGCAGTACTTC,CASSYSRGQSYEQYF,TRBD1,NA,TRBJ2-7,TRBV5-1
TGTGCCAGCAGCTCCCTGGGACCTCGAGTCGATACGCAGTATTTT,CASSSLGPRVDTQYF,NA,few,TRBJ2-3,TRBV7-9
TGTGCCTGGTACGGGGTGCGTCTCTACGAGCAGTACTTC,CAWYGVRLYEQYF,NA,NA,TRBJ2-7,TRBV30
TGTGCCAGCAGCTCGGCCCTGAGGGGCTCTGGGGCCAACGTCCTGACTTTC,CASSSALRGSGANVLTF,NA,few,TRBJ2-6,TRBV5-4
TGTGCCAGCAGCCTGAATCTGGGTCCCCAAGAGACCCAGTACTTC,CASSLNLGPQETQYF,NA,NA,TRBJ2-5,TRBV12-3/TRBV12-4
TGTGCCAGCAGCCTGGCTGCGTCGGCGGGGACGTTCCGGGACTCCCTACCCTACAATGAGCAGTTCTTC,CASSLAASAGTFRDSLPYNEQFF,NA,few,TRBJ2-1,TRBV14
TGTGCCAGCAGCCCGACGACAGGGCAATTCGCTGAAGCTTTCTTT,CASSPTTGQFAEAFF,TRBD1,NA,TRBJ1-1,TRBV3-1
TGTGCCAGGCGCCGGGGGAACTCCTACGAGCAGTACTTC,CARRRGNSYEQYF,NA,NA,TRBJ2-7,TRBV2
TGCAGCGCCGGGACAGGAAGTACCAACACCGGGGAGCTGTTTTTT,CSAGTGSTNTGELFF,TRBD1,few,TRBJ2-2,TRBV29-1
TGTGCCAGCACCCCAGGTGGGCGTAGCACAGATACGCAGTATTTT,CASTPGGRSTDTQYF,NA,few,TRBJ2-3,TRBV6-5
TGTGCCAGCAGCCGCGGGGGGGTCAGGTACGAGCAGTACTTC,CASSRGGVRYEQYF,TRBD2,NA,TRBJ2-7,TRBV12-3/TRBV12-4
TGCAGTGCCAAGGAGGGGGGCCCTACGGGCAATCAGCCCCAGCATTTT,CSAKEGGPTGNQPQHF,NA,NA,TRBJ1-5,TRBV20-1
TGTGCCACCAGTGATCCGAGACAGGGACCGGAATCCGATCTCCATCAGCCCCAGCATTTT,CATSDPRQGPESDLHQPQHF,TRBD1,once,TRBJ1-5,TRBV24-1
TGTGCCAGCCTGCTAGCTCTCTACAATGAGCAGTTCTTC,CASLLALYNEQFF,NA,NA,TRBJ2-1,TRBV12-3/TRBV12-4
TGTGCCAGCCGGCATCAGGGTCTAAGTGGCTACACCTTC,CASRHQGLSGYTF,NA,NA,TRBJ1-2,TRBV3-1
TGTGCCAGCAGTTACTCGTTGCTGGGTGTAATGGAGGGCTACACCTTC,CASSYSLLGVMEGYTF,NA,few,TRBJ1-2,TRBV6-6
TGTGCCACATCGAACCCGGGACCGCGTGGCTACGAGCAGTACTTC,CATSNPGPRGYEQYF,NA,NA,TRBJ2-7,TRBV24-1
TGTGCCAGCAGTTCCCAGACTAGCGGAGCCTACAATGAGCAGTTCTTC,CASSSQTSGAYNEQFF,TRBD2,NA,TRBJ2-1,TRBV28
TGCAGCGTTGAAGGTTACCACGGGGGACTAGCGGGGGACTTCTACGAGCAGTACTTC,CSVEGYHGGLAGDFYEQYF,TRBD2,few,TRBJ2-7,TRBV29-1
TGCGCCAGCAGCTTGGGCCCAGGGGGCGTGGACATTCAGTACTTC,CASSLGPGGVDIQYF,TRBD1,NA,TRBJ2-4,TRBV5-1
TGTGCCAGCAGCCTCTCTGGACAGGTAGTACAGCCCCAGCATTTT,CASSLSGQVVQPQHF,TRBD1,many,TRBJ1-5,TRBV5-6
TGCGCCAGCAGCCAAGACCCGGGACAGGGCTCCGAGCAGTACTTC,CASSQDPGQGSEQYF,TRBD1,few,TRBJ2-7,TRBV4-1
TGTGCCAGCAGCTTGTTTGGGACAGAGGTCGACGAGCAGTACTTC,CASSLFGTEVDEQYF,TRBD1,NA,TRBJ2-7,TRBV5-6
TGTGCCAGCAGCTTAGGCGGGAGGGCCAGGAATGAGCAGTTCTTC,CASSLGGRARNEQFF,TRBD2,few,TRBJ2-1,TRBV7-2
TGTGCCAGCAGCTTAGGATTTGGGGTTAGCAATCAGCCCCAGCATTTT,CASSLGFGVSNQPQHF,NA,NA,TRBJ1-5,TRBV7-8
TGTGCCAGCAGCGTAGGGCTCCAAGAGACCCAGTACTTC,CASSVGLQETQYF,NA,few,TRBJ2-5,TRBV7-2
TGCAGTGGAGGCCAGGGGGGGAAATACGAGCAGTACTTC,CSGGQGGKYEQYF,NA,NA,TRBJ2-7,TRBV20-1
TGTGCCAGCAGTTTAGCTAGCGGGAGTTATGCCTACAATGAGCAGTTCTTC,CASSLASGSYAYNEQFF,TRBD2,NA,TRBJ2-1,TRBV28
TGTGCCAGCAGTTTAGAAAAGCTAGCGGGGACAGATACGCAGTATTTT,CASSLEKLAGTDTQYF,TRBD2,few,TRBJ2-3,TRBV12-3/TRBV12-4
TGTGCCAGCAGCAGTACAAAGGAGCAGTACTTC,CASSSTKEQYF,NA,NA,TRBJ2-7,TRBV5-5
TGTGCCAGCAGCCCGGGACTAGCGGGGGGGCTCGACACCGGGGAGCTGTTTTTT,CASSPGLAGGLDTGELFF,TRBD2,NA,TRBJ2-2,TRBV12-3/TRBV12-4
TGCGCCAGCAGCCAAGATTGGGCTAGCGGGGTTGGGGGGCATGGCACAGATACGCAGTATTTT,CASSQDWASGVGGHGTDTQYF,TRBD2,few,TRBJ2-3,TRBV4-3
TGTGCCAGCAGCTTAGTCCTAGCGGGCCTCACAGATACGCAGTATTTT,CASSLVLAGLTDTQYF,TRBD2,NA,TRBJ2-3,TRBV7-8
TGTGCCAGCAGTCTTCGATCACGCCTTAATTCACCCCTCCACTTT,CASSLRSRLNSPLHF,NA,few,TRBJ1-6,TRBV6-2/TRBV6-3
TGTGCCAGCAGCCAGGGGGGAACTAGCCGCTACGAGCAGTACTTC,CASSQGGTSRYEQYF,NA,few,TRBJ2-7,TRBV12-3/TRBV12-4
TGTGCCAGCAGCTTGGAGGGACTAGCGGGAGGAGAGCAGTACTTC,CASSLEGLAGGEQYF,TRBD2,many,TRBJ2-7,TRBV5-5
TGCAGTGCTAGAGATCGGTCCGGCCCCTCTTATAGCAATCAGCCCCAGCATTTT,CSARDRSGPSYSNQPQHF,NA,many,TRBJ1-5,TRBV20-1
TGTGCCAGCAGTGAAGATAGGACGAGGACACAGTATTTT,CASSEDRTRTQYF,NA,NA,TRBJ2-3,TRBV2
TGCGCCAGCAGCGCCGGGACAGGGGATTATCAGCCCCAGCATTTT,CASSAGTGDYQPQHF,TRBD1,NA,TRBJ1-5,TRBV4-1
TGTGCCAGCAGCTTAGATGTTTGGGGGACAGAGTCCTACGAGCAGTACTTC,CASSLDVWGTESYEQYF,TRBD1,NA,TRBJ2-7,TRBV11-2
TGTGCCAGCAGCCCTGTCAGGGGGGGAGAACACGGGGAGCTGTTTTTT,CASSPVRGGEHGELFF,NA,few,TRBJ2-2,TRBV7-3
TGTGCCACCAGTGATTTGCCCGGCTCCACCGGGGAGCTGTTTTTT,CATSDLPGSTGELFF,NA,few,TRBJ2-2,TRBV24-1
TGCGCCAGCAGCCCCGCCGGGACAGCTAACTACGAGCAGTACTTC,CASSPAGTANYEQYF,TRBD1,few,TRBJ2-7,TRBV5-1
TGTGCCAGCAGCCCCCGGTCCTACGAGCAGTACTTC,CASSPRSYEQYF,NA,NA,TRBJ2-7,TRBV14
TGTGCCAGCAGCTCGGGGGAGTTTAGCACAGATACGCAGTATTTT,CASSSGEFSTDTQYF,NA,NA,TRBJ2-3,TRBV7-2
TGTGCCAGCGGTACAGGGAACACTGAAGCTTTCTTT,CASGTGNTEAFF,NA,few,TRBJ1-1,TRBV6-5
TGTGCCAGCTCACCACGGGACCTTTTCACCGGGGAGCTGTTTTTT,CASSPRDLFTGELFF,NA,NA,TRBJ2-2,TRBV18
TGTGCCAGCAGCTTACGGGACCCTACGACCACCGGGGAGCTGTTTTTT,CASSLRDPTTTGELFF,NA,few,TRBJ2-2,TRBV7-3
TGTGCCAGCAGCTTAGGGGTAGGGGCAGGACCCGAGCAGTACTTC,CASSLGVGAGPEQYF,NA,few,TRBJ2-7,TRBV7-9
TGTGCCAGCAGTTTCCCTAAGATGAACACTGAAGCTTTCTTT,CASSFPKMNTEAFF,NA,many,TRBJ1-1,TRBV12-3/TRBV12-4
TGCGCCAGCAGCAGGACAGGTGGAGAGGGTGGCTACACCTTC,CASSRTGGEGGYTF,TRBD1,NA,TRBJ1-2,TRBV5-1
TGCAGTGCTAGGACGGGGACTAGCGGGGGCCAAGAGACCCAGTACTTC,CSARTGTSGGQETQYF,TRBD2,NA,TRBJ2-5,TRBV20-1
TGCGCCAGCAGCCAGGGGACAGGGGCAAACATTCAGTACTTC,CASSQGTGANIQYF,TRBD1,NA,TRBJ2-4,TRBV4-3